Following are 26 T cell receptor beta chains from one sample sequenced in a study of T cells of healthy individuals. TCRdb re-called the 5' RACE reads with MiXCR, one entry per CDR3 protein. The data show 100,000 or so distinct CDR3 sequences, with about 16% seen just once and 6.2% held by the top ten. The receptors shown here come from a human donor in good health.

A few counts support this clonotype. This chain joins TRBV12-5 and TRBJ2-3; perhaps TRBD2 as D (6 bases). Trimming stripped 5 bases from V and 8 bases from J, with 14 bases between. The CDR3 is 13 residues long. Germline values: CDR1 LGHNT, CDR2 FRNRAP. The CDR3 DNA is TGTGCTAGTGGTAACCGGGAGCAGGGTACGCAGTATTTT. Translating it yields CASGNREQGTQYF. The full variable domain, in which reference TRBV12-5 and TRBJ2-3 provide the parts outside the CDR3, is DARVTQTPRHKVTEMGQEVTMRCQPILGHNTVFWYRQTMMQGLELLAYFRNRAPLDDSGMPKDRFSAEMPDATLATLKIQPSEPRDSAVYFCASGNREQGTQYFGPGTRLTVL.

The rearrangement links TRBV7-2 to TRBJ2-1; 7 bases agree with TRBD1. V dropped 5 bases and J dropped 1; count of bases not matched to a gene: 5. This CDR3 has 15 amino acids. CDR1 SGHTA and CDR2 FQGNSA come from the germline V gene. The CDR3 region has the DNA TGTGCCAGCAGCCGCGACAGGGCTTCCTACAATGAGCAGTTCTTC. Amino acid sequence: CASSRDRASYNEQFF.

V and J are TRBV7-8 and TRBJ2-6; 8 bases fit TRBD1. Germline CDR1 is SGHVS and CDR2 is FQNEAQ. The CDR3 sequence is 18 residues long. Losses at the gene ends were 3 bases for V and 0 bases for J; bases not matched to a gene: 7. The CDR3, as DNA: TGTGCCAGCAGCTTCGGACAGGGAAGTCTCTCTGGGGCCAACGTCCTGACTTTC. Amino acids: CASSFGQGSLSGANVLTF.

This clonotype has a single count. The chain has TRBV20-1 and TRBJ2-7; D is unresolved. This CDR3 is 13 amino acids long. With 4 bases removed from V and 3 bases from J, the gap between germline ends came to 13 bases. Germline CDR1 DFQATT, CDR2 SNEGSKA (reference sequence). CDR3 amino acids: CSANYVVGYEQYF. The CDR3 DNA reads TGCAGTGCTAACTATGTCGTTGGCTACGAGCAGTACTTC.

This clonotype was observed a handful of times. The chain joins TRBV28 to TRBJ1-1, with D tentatively TRBD1 (6 bases). Germline V lookup: CDR1 MDHEN, CDR2 SYDVKM. The ends were cut back, 6 bases at V and 4 bases at J, with 15 bases in the middle. CDR3 length equals 14 residues. The CDR3 reads CASRTGRGPTEAFF. The CDR3 bases are TGTGCCAGCAGAACAGGCAGGGGTCCCACTGAAGCTTTCTTT.

This clonotype has a handful of counts. The chain couples TRBV11-2 to TRBJ1-1; 7 bases agree with TRBD1. V lost 5 bases, J lost 1 base, and 7 bases stayed unmatched. Germline CDR1 and CDR2: SGHAT and FQNNGV. CDR3 length: 15 amino acids. The CDR3 region is CASSPIRTGNTEAFF. CDR3 nucleotide sequence: TGTGCCAGCAGCCCAATACGGACAGGGAACACTGAAGCTTTCTTT. Full variable domain (outside the CDR3, taken from reference TRBV11-2 and TRBJ1-1): EAGVAQSPRYKIIEKRQSVAFWCNPISGHATLYWYQQILGQGPKLLIQFQNNGVVDDSQLPKDRFSAERLKGVDSTLKIQPAKLEDSAVYLCASSPIRTGNTEAFFGQGTRLTVV.

At least ten counts were recorded for this clonotype. The CDR3 loop reads CASSLVDEQFF. The CDR3 DNA reads as TGTGCCAGCAGCTTAGTGGATGAGCAGTTCTTC. The chain is built from TRBV7-2 and TRBJ2-1, with D hard to call. Trimming cost V 1 base and J 8 bases, with 3 bases left between them. The CDR3 covers 11 residues. The V gene's germline CDR1 is SGHTA and CDR2 FQGNSA. Combining the CDR3 with reference TRBV7-2 and TRBJ2-1 gives the whole variable domain GAGVSQSPSNKVTEKGKDVELRCDPISGHTALYWYRQSLGQGLEFLIYFQGNSAPDKSGLPSDRFSAERTGGSVSTLTIQRTQQEDSAVYLCASSLVDEQFFGPGTRLTVL.

This chain joins TRBV5-4 and TRBJ2-3, with 8 bases lining up with TRBD2. Germline loops: CDR1 SGHNT, CDR2 YYREEE (reference sequence). CDR3 length equals 18 residues. The junction had 14 bases not matched to a gene; V was cut back by 5 bases and J by 0 bases. The CDR3: CASRGSGGSFASTDTQYF. CDR3 DNA sequence: TGTGCCAGCAGAGGGAGCGGGGGTAGTTTCGCTAGCACAGATACGCAGTATTTT.

V gene TRBV7-2 combines with J gene TRBJ2-3; 8 bases are a match to TRBD2. CDR3 length: 14 amino acids. Germline CDR1 SGHTA, CDR2 FQGNSA. J gave up 6 bases and V 3 bases, and 5 bases lay outside the gene matches. CDR3 region: CASSFSTGGDTQYF. In DNA form, the CDR3 reads TGTGCCAGCAGCTTCTCAACGGGGGGGGATACGCAGTATTTT.

The chain employs TRBV6-2 or TRBV6-3 and TRBJ2-1; D uncertain. The germline V and J ends were trimmed by 6 bases and 6 bases, with 6 bases remaining between them. The CDR3 runs to 11 residues. In germline, CDR1 is MNHEY, CDR2 SVGEGT. The CDR3 sequence: CASRSFNEQFF. The DNA of the CDR3 is TGTGCCAGCAGGTCGTTCAATGAGCAGTTCTTC.

This clonotype was recorded at least ten times. The CDR3 DNA reads as TGCAGCGTCCAACCCGGGACCCCTGGAAACACCATATATTTT. It specifies CSVQPGTPGNTIYF. This chain links TRBV29-1 with TRBJ1-3; D might be TRBD1 (5 bases). The germline V and J ends were trimmed by 6 bases and 2 bases, with 14 bases remaining between them. From germline, CDR1 is SQVTM and CDR2 ANQGSEA. This CDR3 has 14 amino acids.

This clonotype showed up just a few times. V usage is TRBV6-6 and J usage is TRBJ1-6, with D unresolved. Germline V lookup: CDR1 MNHNY, CDR2 SVGAGI (reference sequence). V was trimmed by 2 bases and J by 4 bases, leaving 9 bases between them. The CDR3 loop spans 15 amino acids. CDR3 protein: CASSYESSYNSPLHF. DNA of the CDR3: TGTGCCAGCAGTTACGAGAGCTCTTATAATTCACCCCTCCACTTT.

The chain employs TRBV11-2 and TRBJ1-2; 8 bases are a match to TRBD1. The CDR3 has 15 residues. The ends lost 5 bases at V and 8 bases at J; junction bases unmatched: 13. The germline CDR1 and CDR2 sequences are SGHAT and FQNNGV. As DNA, the CDR3 is TGTGCCAGCAGCACCACAGGGGGTGCCCCTGGAGGCTACACCTTC. As protein: CASSTTGGAPGGYTF.

This clonotype was seen ten or more times. The rearrangement joins TRBV7-2 to TRBJ1-2; D possibly corresponds to TRBD1 (5 bases). Trimming shortened V by 5 bases and J by 0 bases, and 13 bases separated the two germline ends. Germline V gene sequence: CDR1 SGHTA, CDR2 FQGNSA. The CDR3 covers 15 residues. Here the CDR3 reads CASSPSRVANYGYTF. As DNA, the CDR3 is TGTGCCAGCAGCCCTTCCAGGGTAGCTAACTATGGCTACACCTTC.

The V call is TRBV5-4, the J call TRBJ1-1, with D possibly TRBD1 on 5 matching bases. The CDR3 totals 14 residues. Germline V lookup: CDR1 SGHNT, CDR2 YYREEE (reference sequence). Trimming took off 0 bases at V and 4 bases at J, with 10 bases between the two ends. Here the CDR3 DNA reads TGTGCCAGCAGCTTGGGGGGGTTCGCCACTGAAGCTTTCTTT. It specifies CASSLGGFATEAFF.

This clonotype was observed many times. V and J are TRBV28 and TRBJ1-1, with D possibly TRBD1 on 5 matching bases. Germline loops: CDR1 MDHEN, CDR2 SYDVKM. This CDR3 comprises 15 residues. Trimming cost V 5 bases and J 4 bases, with 17 bases left between them. In DNA, the CDR3 is TGTGCCAGCAGTCCCCCCCAGGGCCTCGGCACTGAAGCTTTCTTT. This gives the protein CASSPPQGLGTEAFF.

Only a few counts were recorded for this clonotype. This chain uses TRBV25-1 with TRBJ1-5; D not resolved. Germline V gene lookup returns CDR1 MGHDK and CDR2 SYGVNS. CDR3 length: 14 residues. V was trimmed by 4 bases and J by 1 base, leaving 8 bases between them. The CDR3 sequence: CASSGSGSNQPQHF. The CDR3 bases are TGTGCCAGCAGTGGTTCCGGGAGCAATCAGCCCCAGCATTTT. Based on the CDR3 plus reference TRBV25-1 and TRBJ1-5, the full variable domain is EADIYQTPRYLVIGTGKKITLECSQTMGHDKMYWYQQDPGMELHLIHYSYGVNSTEKGDLSSESTVSRIRTEHFPLTLESARPSHTSQYLCASSGSGSNQPQHFGDGTRLSIL.

This rearrangement joins TRBV6-6 to TRBJ2-7, with D possibly being TRBD1 or TRBD2 (5 bases each). CDR3 length: 13 amino acids. Germline V gene data show CDR1 as MNHNY and CDR2 as SVGAGI (reference sequence). The V end lost 8 bases, the J end lost 3 bases, and 14 bases lay between the germline ends. The DNA of the CDR3 is TGTGCCAGCGATCGAGGGGAGCACTACGAGCAGTACTTC. Translated, it gives CASDRGEHYEQYF.

This clonotype was seen a few times. CDR3 protein: CASSLDGKRTDTQYF. CDR3 DNA sequence: TGTGCCAGCAGCTTAGATGGCAAGAGGACAGATACGCAGTATTTT. This chain connects TRBV11-3 to TRBJ2-3; D not resolved. V was clipped by 0 bases and J by 3 bases, with 10 bases between them. Germline CDR1 SGHNT, CDR2 YENEEA. The CDR3 runs 15 residues. Full variable domain (rest looked up from reference TRBV11-3 and TRBJ2-3): EAGVVQSPRYKIIEKKQPVAFWCNPISGHNTLYWYLQNLGQGPELLIRYENEEAVDDSQLPKDRFSAERLKGVDSTLKIQPAELGDSAVYLCASSLDGKRTDTQYFGPGTRLTVL.

In its sample, this clonotype was seen once. One end of the junction varies from germline; a read error may be responsible. This sequence joins TRBV11-2 and TRBJ1-1; TRBD1 matches 7 bases. Looked up from germline, CDR1 is SGHAT and CDR2 is FQNNGV. The CDR3 is 13 residues long. The CDR3 DNA reads as TGTGCCACCACGACAGGGATGAACAGTGAAGCTTTCTTT. This encodes CATTTGMNSEAFF. Looking up the rest from reference TRBV11-2 and TRBJ1-1 gives the full variable domain: EAGVAQSPRYKIIEKRQSVAFWCNPISGHATLYWYQQILGQGPKLLIQFQNNGVVDDSQLPKDRFSAERLKGVDSTLKIQPAKLEDSAVYLCATTTGMNSEAFFGQGTRLTVV.

The chain carries TRBV3-1 and TRBJ2-7; tentative D call: TRBD2 (5 bases). This CDR3 contains 13 residues. Germline-derived CDR1 and CDR2 are LGHDT and YNNKEL (reference sequence). Trimming cost V 4 bases and J 7 bases, with 14 bases left between them. The CDR3 region is CASSRIQSGEQYF. The CDR3 nucleotides are TGTGCCAGCAGCCGCATTCAATCGGGGGAGCAGTACTTC.

This clonotype was picked up a small number of times. The V gene is TRBV4-1, the J gene TRBJ2-7, with TRBD2 as a possible D gene (6 bases). V lost 1 base and J lost 6, with 13 bases in between. Germline CDR1 is MGHRA and CDR2 is YSYEKL. The length of the CDR3 is 14 residues. CDR3 in DNA: TGCGCCAGCAGCCAAGGCGGGGATGGGGGCGAGCAGTACTTC. As protein: CASSQGGDGGEQYF.

The chain links TRBV11-1 to TRBJ1-6, with D possibly being TRBD1 (5 bases). Germline V CDR1 and CDR2: SGHAT, FQDESV (reference sequence). Trimming shortened V by 3 bases and J by 10 bases, and 13 bases separated the two germline ends. The CDR3 has 14 amino acids. The CDR3: CASSFRVFGSPLHF. The CDR3, as DNA: TGTGCCAGCAGCTTCAGGGTATTCGGGTCACCCCTCCACTTT.

This clonotype was observed at least ten times. For the CDR3, the DNA is TGTGCCAGCAGTTTAGGACGGAACTATGGCTACACCTTC. This sequence encodes CASSLGRNYGYTF. This chain links TRBV28 with TRBJ1-2; no clear D gene. V dropped 2 bases and J dropped 2 bases, with 6 bases sitting between them. Germline V CDR1 and CDR2: MDHEN, SYDVKM. The CDR3 spans 13 residues.

This clonotype has just a few counts. The chain combines TRBV2 with TRBJ2-7; no reliable D call. The germline V gene has CDR1 SNHLY and CDR2 FYNNEI. The V gene lost 7 bases and the J gene lost 4 bases, with 14 bases spanning the gap. The CDR3 has 13 amino acids. This CDR3 reads CASIRAVSYEQYF. The CDR3, as DNA: TGTGCCAGCATTAGAGCTGTTAGTTACGAGCAGTACTTC.

This clonotype was counted only a few times. The chain couples TRBV2 to TRBJ2-7; perhaps D is TRBD1 or TRBD2 (5 bases each). Trimming shortened V by 6 bases and J by 4 bases, and 19 bases separated the two germline ends. CDR1 is SNHLY and CDR2 is FYNNEI in the germline V gene. CDR3 size: 15 residues. The CDR3 sequence: CASRSKRGETYEQYF. In nucleotides, the CDR3 is TGTGCCAGCAGATCGAAACGGGGCGAGACTTACGAGCAGTACTTC.